Below are 20 T cell receptor beta chains sequenced from a single sample in a study of blood T cell repertoires in COVID-19. Profiled with immunoSEQ multiplex PCR; TCRdb holds only in-frame clones, not every one. Among about 310,000 clones, nearly 90% were seen once, and the ten largest hold roughly 1%. Sequenced sample: peripheral blood. Every receptor here comes from a woman in her 40s with COVID-19, enrolled during active disease.

This rearrangement joins TRBV4-1 to TRBJ2-2, with 8 bases matching TRBD2. The CDR3 runs to 18 residues. The germline V gene has CDR1 MGHRA and CDR2 YSYEKL. With 2 bases clipped from V and 1 base from J, the junction kept 9 bases outside the gene matches. The CDR3: CASSQILGTRLNTGELFF. DNA of the CDR3: TGCGCCAGCAGCCAAATCCTCGGGACTAGGCTGAACACCGGGGAGCTGTTTTTT.

The CDR3 is CASRATGGVGELFF. Written as DNA, the CDR3 is TGTGCCAGCAGGGCCACCGGAGGGGTCGGGGAGCTGTTTTTT. V usage is TRBV2 and J usage is TRBJ2-2; possible D gene TRBD2, 6 bases. Germline values: CDR1 SNHLY, CDR2 FYNNEI. CDR3 length equals 14 residues. The ends were cut back, 6 bases at V and 7 bases at J, with 15 bases in the middle.

The chain couples TRBV6-2 or TRBV6-3 to TRBJ1-5; 8 bases are shared with TRBD1. The CDR3 extends over 13 amino acids. CDR1 and CDR2 (germline): MNHEY, SVGEGT. V was pared by 2 bases and J by 13 bases, with 7 bases of the junction left unmatched. CDR3 amino acids: CASSYGQGRAQHF. The CDR3 DNA sequence: TGTGCCAGCAGTTACGGACAGGGTCGGGCTCAGCATTTT.

This chain links TRBV27 with TRBJ2-1; no firm D call. V lost 0 bases, J lost 2 bases, and 8 bases lay in between. The CDR3 length is 15 residues. Germline CDR1 reads MNHEY; CDR2 reads SMNVEV (reference sequence). The CDR3 nucleotides read TGTGCCAGCAGTTTATCACTGAAGCCCTACAATGAGCAGTTCTTC. As protein: CASSLSLKPYNEQFF.

This clone was recorded only once. The V gene is TRBV12-3 or TRBV12-4, the J gene TRBJ2-5; D gene unclear. V lost 0 bases and J 7 bases, leaving 9 bases between the germline ends. The length of the CDR3 is 13 residues. CDR3 protein: CASSLALQATQYF. DNA of the CDR3: TGTGCCAGCAGTTTAGCTCTCCAGGCGACCCAGTACTTC.

The V and J genes are TRBV3-1 (or the pseudogene TRBV3-2) and TRBJ2-1; tentatively, D is TRBD2 (6 bases). CDR1 is LGHDT, CDR2 YNNKEL, per germline (reference sequence). This CDR3 region has 14 residues. The V end was cut by 0 bases, the J end by 8 bases, with 11 bases between. This chain's CDR3 is CASSQDLATDEQFF. The CDR3 nucleotides read TGTGCCAGCAGCCAAGACCTAGCGACCGATGAGCAGTTCTTC.

The chain is built from TRBV3-1 (or the pseudogene TRBV3-2) and TRBJ1-2; 8 nucleotides align to TRBD1. V gave up 6 bases and J gave up 4 bases; unmatched junction bases: 4. The CDR3 runs to 13 residues. CDR1 and CDR2 (germline): LGHDT, YNNKEL (reference sequence). The CDR3 loop reads CASRQGASYGYTF. In DNA, the CDR3 is TGTGCCAGCAGGCAGGGGGCTTCCTATGGCTACACCTTC.

This clone has just a few counts. This rearrangement joins TRBV6-5 to TRBJ1-1, with 12 bases fitting TRBD1. The germline V gene encodes CDR1 MNHEY and CDR2 SVGAGI. With 6 bases clipped from V and 11 bases from J, the junction kept 7 bases outside the gene matches. This CDR3 contains 13 residues. The CDR3 here is CASRNRDRGLAFF. Written as DNA, the CDR3 is TGTGCCAGCAGGAACCGGGACAGGGGGCTCGCTTTCTTT.

V gene TRBV7-2 combines with J gene TRBJ2-1, with 7 positions matching TRBD1. This CDR3 contains 13 residues. J was trimmed by 3 bases and V by 5 bases; bases with no gene match: 1. The germline V gene encodes CDR1 SGHTA and CDR2 FQGNSA. CDR3 sequence: CASSRDSYNEQFF. The CDR3 DNA reads as TGTGCCAGCAGCCGGGACAGCTACAATGAGCAGTTCTTC.

This clone was seen just once. This chain uses TRBV6-6 with TRBJ2-7, with a possible D match to TRBD1 (6 bases). The CDR3 totals 13 residues. Germline CDR1 MNHNY, CDR2 SVGAGI (reference sequence). Trimming took 2 bases from V and 5 from J, leaving 10 bases between them. In DNA, the CDR3 is TGTGCCAGCAGTTACCCGACAGGCAACGAGCAGTACTTC. It codes for CASSYPTGNEQYF.

This clone has just a few counts. The chain is built from TRBV2 and TRBJ1-5, with D possibly being TRBD1 (6 bases). Germline V gives CDR1 SNHLY, CDR2 FYNNEI. The CDR3 is 15 amino acids. Trimming took off 6 bases at V and 3 bases at J, with 15 bases between the two ends. The CDR3 DNA is TGTGCCAGCAGAGAGAGGACAGTCGACAATCAGCCCCAGCATTTT. It is translated as CASRERTVDNQPQHF.

V is TRBV4-3 and J is TRBJ1-4, with TRBD1 matching 8 bases. Germline CDR1 is LGHNA and CDR2 is YSLEER. V shed 5 bases, J shed 3 bases, and the junction held 5 bases outside the gene matches. CDR3 length: 15 amino acids. The CDR3 DNA sequence: TGCGCCAGCAGCGCCCGGGACAGGTCTAATGAAAAACTGTTTTTT. Translated, it gives CASSARDRSNEKLFF.

The DNA for the CDR3 is TGTGCCAGCAGCGTAAGCCTCCAGGAGCGGGTGTACCCAAATACGCAGTATTTT. Amino acids: CASSVSLQERVYPNTQYF. J is TRBJ2-3 and V is TRBV9, with TRBD2 as a possible D gene (6 bases). CDR3 length equals 18 residues. In germline, CDR1 is SGDLS, CDR2 YYNGEE. Between the trimmed V and J ends, which lost 1 base and 7 bases, there was a span of 25 bases.

This clone was counted once. The rearrangement joins TRBV28 to TRBJ1-1; no clear D gene. CDR3 size: 15 residues. V was trimmed by 3 bases and J by 2 bases, leaving 13 bases between them. In germline, CDR1 is MDHEN, CDR2 SYDVKM. CDR3 sequence reads: CASSFNGRINTEAFF. In DNA form, the CDR3 reads TGTGCCAGCAGTTTTAATGGTAGAATTAACACTGAAGCTTTCTTT. Together with reference TRBV28 and TRBJ1-1, the CDR3 gives the full variable domain: DVKVTQSSRYLVKRTGEKVFLECVQDMDHENMFWYRQDPGLGLRLIYFSYDVKMKEKGDIPEGYSVSREKKERFSLILESASTNQTSMYLCASSFNGRINTEAFFGQGTRLTVV.

V gene TRBV7-8 combines with J gene TRBJ2-1; D is possibly TRBD2 (5 bases). CDR1 is SGHVS and CDR2 is FQNEAQ in the germline V gene. With 5 bases removed from V and 9 bases from J, the gap between germline ends came to 14 bases. The CDR3 has 13 residues. CDR3 protein: CASSLGSRGEQFF. CDR3 DNA: TGTGCCAGCAGCCTAGGGAGTCGCGGTGAGCAGTTCTTC.

The rearrangement joins TRBV28 to TRBJ2-5, with 12 positions matching TRBD2. This CDR3 has 18 amino acids. J lost 3 bases, V lost 1 base, and 9 bases had no gene match. CDR1 is MDHEN, CDR2 SYDVKM, per germline. In nucleotides, the CDR3 is TGTGCCAGCAGTTTATTTTCGTCGGCTAGCGGGGGGGAAGAGACCCAGTACTTC. This sequence encodes CASSLFSSASGGEETQYF. Full variable domain (rest looked up from reference TRBV28 and TRBJ2-5): DVKVTQSSRYLVKRTGEKVFLECVQDMDHENMFWYRQDPGLGLRLIYFSYDVKMKEKGDIPEGYSVSREKKERFSLILESASTNQTSMYLCASSLFSSASGGEETQYFGPGTRLLVL.

In nucleotides, the CDR3 is TGTGCCAGCAGCCTAACCGGGGGTAATGAAAAACTGTTTTTT. Translation gives CASSLTGGNEKLFF. The rearrangement links TRBV28 to TRBJ1-4; tentatively, D is TRBD1 (5 bases). V lost 6 bases and J 4 bases, leaving 12 bases between the germline ends. There are 14 residues in the CDR3. Germline lookup yields CDR1 MDHEN and CDR2 SYDVKM.

This clone was seen only once. The V gene is TRBV18, the J gene TRBJ2-3, with 15 nucleotides matching TRBD2. The CDR3 runs to 20 residues. J was trimmed by 1 base and V by 3 bases; bases with no gene match: 11. CDR1 is KGHSH, CDR2 LQKENI, per germline. CDR3: CASSPPGLAGGLLRTDTQYF. The CDR3 DNA sequence: TGTGCCAGCTCACCCCCGGGACTAGCGGGAGGCCTCCTCCGCACAGATACGCAGTATTTT.

This chain uses TRBV4-3 with TRBJ1-3; D not certain. CDR1 and CDR2 from the germline V gene are LGHNA and YSLEER. CDR3 size: 15 residues. Trimming left V 0 bases short and J 0 bases short, with 6 bases between. CDR3 amino acids: CASSQDLDSGNTIYF. CDR3 DNA sequence: TGCGCCAGCAGCCAAGATTTAGACTCTGGAAACACCATATATTTT.

The V gene is TRBV28, the J gene TRBJ1-5; 12 bases line up with TRBD1. Germline V gene sequence: CDR1 MDHEN, CDR2 SYDVKM. Germline trimming cut 3 bases from V and 0 bases from J; bases unmatched to any gene: 21. The CDR3 sequence is 23 residues long. The CDR3 protein is CASSFLKLGSGTGGFYSNQPQHF. The CDR3 DNA follows: TGTGCCAGCAGTTTTTTGAAACTCGGATCCGGGACAGGGGGCTTTTATAGCAATCAGCCCCAGCATTTT.